Shown below are 3 T cell receptor beta chains from a single sample sequenced in a study of Graves' ophthalmopathy and Graves' hyperthyroidism. The authors amplified TCR beta CDR3 regions, and they did so from RNA transcripts for repertoire sequencing. An opening RT-PCR round employed HTBI primers and preceded a second-round multiplex PCR. TCRdb ran MiXCR on the multiplex PCR reads and lists one entry per CDR3 protein. The sample lists some 1.1 million distinct CDR3 sequences, about 40% occurring once. Material for sequencing was peripheral blood or thyroid tissue (not recorded which). The source is an adult man with Graves' hyperthyroidism.

This clonotype was seen a handful of times. The J gene is TRBJ2-5, the V gene TRBV28; 13 positions match TRBD2. V shed 5 bases, J shed 5 bases, and the junction held 2 bases outside the gene matches. The CDR3 loop spans 14 amino acids. Germline V gene sequence: CDR1 MDHEN, CDR2 SYDVKM. The CDR3 coding sequence is TGTGCCAGCAGTGGGACTAGCGGGATTGAGACCCAGTACTTC. Translated: CASSGTSGIETQYF.

Many counts were recorded for this clonotype. This rearrangement joins TRBV4-1 to TRBJ1-5; 10 nucleotides agree with TRBD1. Germline V gene data show CDR1 as MGHRA and CDR2 as YSYEKL. Losses at the gene ends were 4 bases for V and 5 bases for J; bases not matched to a gene: 14. This CDR3 contains 18 residues. The CDR3 nucleotides are TGCGCCAGCAGCCTTAACGTTCCCGGACAGGGGGTTCATCAGCCCCAGCATTTT. This sequence encodes CASSLNVPGQGVHQPQHF.

The chain joins TRBV4-3 to TRBJ2-7; no reliable D call. Per germline, CDR1 LGHNA and CDR2 YSLEER. V was clipped by 1 base and J by 2 bases, with 12 bases between them. This CDR3 has 15 amino acids. This CDR3 reads CASSQGWSLTYEQYF. The CDR3 DNA reads TGCGCCAGCAGCCAAGGGTGGAGCCTTACCTACGAGCAGTACTTC.